This T cell receptor beta chain was found in a study of T cells in Graves' hyperthyroidism and ophthalmopathy. Study details: Sampling of peripheral blood happened at initial diagnosis, prior to any treatment. The study, taken as a whole, reports: In the analysis, a 13 V-J model separated ophthalmopathy from stable hyperthyroidism.

This CDR3 region has 15 residues. CDR1 is KGHSH and CDR2 is LQKENI in the germline V gene. V was trimmed by 3 bases and J by 2 bases, leaving 11 bases between them. There were TCR beta CDR3 regions amplified from RNA transcripts. A first-round RT-PCR of the TCR CDR3 used the HTBI primer set. TCRdb re-called the multiplex PCR reads with MiXCR, one entry per CDR3 protein. The sample lists about half a million distinct CDR3 sequences, less than 25% occurring once. To note about this clonotype: The antigen remains undetermined.

Diagnoses used clinical symptoms, serum thyroxine and TRAb, thyroid ultrasound and orbital computed tomography. What was sequenced was blood. This sequence was found in a woman aged 70 to 79 with Graves' ophthalmopathy. The genes are TRBV18 and TRBJ2-1, with D perhaps matching TRBD2 (6 bases). The CDR3 nucleotides read TGTGCCAGCTCACCCCGGGACTCTACCTACAATGAGCAGTTCTTC. Translated: CASSPRDSTYNEQFF.